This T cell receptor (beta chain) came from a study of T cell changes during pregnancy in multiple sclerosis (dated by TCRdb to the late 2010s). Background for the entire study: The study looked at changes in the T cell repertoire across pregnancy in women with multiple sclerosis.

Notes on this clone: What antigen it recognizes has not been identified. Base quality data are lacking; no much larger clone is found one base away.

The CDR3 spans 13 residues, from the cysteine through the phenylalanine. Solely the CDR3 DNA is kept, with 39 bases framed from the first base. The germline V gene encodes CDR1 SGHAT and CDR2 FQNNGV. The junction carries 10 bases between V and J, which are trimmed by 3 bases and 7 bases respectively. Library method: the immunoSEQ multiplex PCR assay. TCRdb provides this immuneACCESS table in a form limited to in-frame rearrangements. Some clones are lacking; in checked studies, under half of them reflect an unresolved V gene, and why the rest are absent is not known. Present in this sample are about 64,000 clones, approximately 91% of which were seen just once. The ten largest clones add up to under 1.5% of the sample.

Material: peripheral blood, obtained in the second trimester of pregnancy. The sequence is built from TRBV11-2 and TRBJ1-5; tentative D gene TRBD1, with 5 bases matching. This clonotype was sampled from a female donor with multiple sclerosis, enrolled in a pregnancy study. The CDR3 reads CASSFGGKQPQHF. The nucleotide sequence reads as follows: TGTGCCAGCAGCTTCGGGGGGAAACAGCCCCAGCATTTT.